Given below is one T cell receptor beta chain in context. This record belongs to a study of blood T cell repertoires in COVID-19. The CDR3 is 13 amino acids. Germline V gives CDR1 MRHNA, CDR2 SNTAGT. V gave up 3 bases and J gave up 4 bases, with 8 bases separating them. In the original workflow: Researchers report that nucleated cell counts were estimated from reference gene primer amplification. Some clones are missing from TCRdb's copy, which holds only in-frame ones; the method was immunoSEQ multiplex PCR. V, J and clone size are those of that table, while D and trimming were read from the DNA. Here the sample spans about 480,000 clones, roughly nine tenths being singletons.

J is TRBJ2-3 and V is TRBV6-4; D unresolved. The receptor was isolated from a woman aged 50 to 65 with COVID-19, enrolled during active disease. Source material: peripheral blood. CDR3 nucleotide sequence: TGTGCCAGCAGTGAGACATACCCAGATACGCAGTATTTT. It codes for CASSETYPDTQYF.